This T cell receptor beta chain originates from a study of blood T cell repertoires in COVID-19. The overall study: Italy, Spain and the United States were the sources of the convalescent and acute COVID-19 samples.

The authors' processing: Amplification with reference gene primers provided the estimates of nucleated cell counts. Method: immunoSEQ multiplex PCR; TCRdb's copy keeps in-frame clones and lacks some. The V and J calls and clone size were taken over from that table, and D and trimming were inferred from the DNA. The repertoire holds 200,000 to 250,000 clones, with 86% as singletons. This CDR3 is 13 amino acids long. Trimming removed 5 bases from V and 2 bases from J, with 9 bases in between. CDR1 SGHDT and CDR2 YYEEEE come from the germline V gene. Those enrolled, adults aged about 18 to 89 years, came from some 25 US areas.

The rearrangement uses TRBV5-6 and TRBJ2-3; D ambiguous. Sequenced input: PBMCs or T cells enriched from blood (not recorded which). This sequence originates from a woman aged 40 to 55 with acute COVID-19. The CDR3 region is CASRPEFTDTQYF. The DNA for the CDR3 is TGTGCCAGCAGACCGGAGTTCACAGATACGCAGTATTTT.